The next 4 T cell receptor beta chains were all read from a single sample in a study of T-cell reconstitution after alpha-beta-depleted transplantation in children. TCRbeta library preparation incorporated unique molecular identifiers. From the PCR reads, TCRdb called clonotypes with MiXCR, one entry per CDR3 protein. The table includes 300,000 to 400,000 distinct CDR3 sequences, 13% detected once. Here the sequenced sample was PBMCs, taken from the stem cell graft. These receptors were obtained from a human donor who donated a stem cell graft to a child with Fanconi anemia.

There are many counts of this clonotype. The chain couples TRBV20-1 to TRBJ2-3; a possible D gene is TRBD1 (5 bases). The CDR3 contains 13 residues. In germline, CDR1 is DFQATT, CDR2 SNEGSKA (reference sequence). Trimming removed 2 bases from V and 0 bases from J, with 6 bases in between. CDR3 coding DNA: TGCAGTGCTAGACAGGGAAGCACAGATACGCAGTATTTT. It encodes CSARQGSTDTQYF.

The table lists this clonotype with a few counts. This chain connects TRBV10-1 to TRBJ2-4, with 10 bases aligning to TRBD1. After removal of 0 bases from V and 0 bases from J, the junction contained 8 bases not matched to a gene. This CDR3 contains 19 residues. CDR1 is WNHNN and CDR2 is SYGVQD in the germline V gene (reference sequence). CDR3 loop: CASSESTGGDSLAKNIQYF. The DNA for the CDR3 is TGCGCCAGCAGTGAGTCGACAGGGGGCGATTCTCTAGCCAAAAACATTCAGTACTTC.

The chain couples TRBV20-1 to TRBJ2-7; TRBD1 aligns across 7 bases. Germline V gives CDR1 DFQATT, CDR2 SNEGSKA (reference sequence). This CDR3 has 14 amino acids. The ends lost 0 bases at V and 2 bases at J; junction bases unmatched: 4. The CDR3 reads CSARETGRTYEQYF. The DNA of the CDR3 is TGCAGTGCTAGAGAGACAGGGCGTACCTACGAGCAGTACTTC.

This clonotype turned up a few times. CDR3 amino acids: CASSTGTRGGTQYF. The DNA for the CDR3 is TGTGCCAGCAGTACCGGGACAAGGGGAGGGACCCAGTACTTC. This chain uses TRBV12-3 or TRBV12-4 with TRBJ2-5; the D call may be TRBD1 or TRBD2 (6 bases each). This CDR3 contains 14 residues. V was clipped by 5 bases and J by 7 bases, with 17 bases between them.